These T cell receptor beta chains were read from a single sample in a study of blood T cell repertoires in COVID-19. Using immunoSEQ multiplex PCR, the repertoire was profiled, and TCRdb retains in-frame clones only, with some absent. The sample contains about 200,000 clones, approximately 87% of which appear only once. Sample: peripheral blood. These receptors were obtained from a woman between 45 and 65 years old with acute or convalescent COVID-19. Each CDR3 is given with its conserved first and last residue. The D gene is left open where the match is weak. Where a row states a size, it is once, few, many or the class of an expanded clone; other rows omit it.

>TRBJ1-2|TRBV6-5|once|TRBD1
CASSYEDRGNYGYTF
TGTGCCAGCAGTTATGAGGACAGGGGGAACTATGGCTACACCTTC
>TRBJ2-3|TRBV7-9|NA|TRBD2
CASSLGSGRTFIADTQYF
TGTGCCAGCAGCTTAGGTAGCGGGAGGACTTTCATTGCAGATACGCAGTATTTT
>TRBJ2-3|TRBV7-3|NA|NA
CASSLSGGETDTQYF
TGTGCCAGCAGCTTAAGCGGGGGCGAAACAGATACGCAGTATTTT
>TRBJ2-5|TRBV18|NA|TRBD2
CASSPMDAGGQETQYF
TGTGCCAGCTCACCAATGGACGCGGGAGGCCAAGAGACCCAGTACTTC
>TRBJ1-5|TRBV5-6|NA|TRBD1
CASSLWGTGHQPQHF
TGTGCCAGCAGCTTGTGGGGGACAGGGCATCAGCCCCAGCATTTT
>TRBJ2-4|TRBV30|NA|TRBD2
CAWIESGIAKNIQYF
TGTGCCTGGATTGAAAGCGGGATAGCCAAAAACATTCAGTACTTC
>TRBJ1-2|TRBV27|NA|TRBD1
CASSLSGGDGYTF
TGTGCCAGCAGTTTATCAGGGGGCGATGGCTACACCTTC
>TRBJ1-3|TRBV4-2|once|NA
CASSQLRAGAGNTIYF
TGTGCCAGCAGCCAGTTACGGGCAGGGGCGGGAAACACCATATATTTT
>TRBJ1-1|TRBV6-5|NA|NA
CASSYGGLGTEAFF
TGTGCCAGCAGTTACGGAGGGCTCGGGACTGAAGCTTTCTTT
>TRBJ2-3|TRBV19|NA|NA
CASSIKRTYTDTQYF
TGTGCCAGTAGTATCAAGCGGACCTACACAGATACGCAGTATTTT
>TRBJ1-4|TRBV19|once|NA
CASSAGPYGGEKLFF
TGTGCCAGTAGTGCAGGACCGTACGGGGGTGAAAAACTGTTTTTT
>TRBJ2-7|TRBV3-1/TRBV3-2|NA|NA
CASSQQYQSYEQYF
TGTGCCAGCAGCCAACAGTACCAATCCTACGAGCAGTACTTC
>TRBJ2-3|TRBV3-1/TRBV3-2|NA|TRBD1
CASSLQGQGARDTQYF
TGTGCCAGCAGCCTTCAAGGACAGGGGGCGCGGGATACGCAGTATTTT
>TRBJ2-1|TRBV12-3/TRBV12-4|NA|NA
CASSFPYYEQFF
TGTGCCAGCAGTTTCCCTTACTATGAGCAGTTCTTC
>TRBJ1-5|TRBV7-9|NA|TRBD1
CASSQQGGQPQHF
TGTGCCAGCAGCCAACAGGGGGGCCAGCCCCAGCATTTT